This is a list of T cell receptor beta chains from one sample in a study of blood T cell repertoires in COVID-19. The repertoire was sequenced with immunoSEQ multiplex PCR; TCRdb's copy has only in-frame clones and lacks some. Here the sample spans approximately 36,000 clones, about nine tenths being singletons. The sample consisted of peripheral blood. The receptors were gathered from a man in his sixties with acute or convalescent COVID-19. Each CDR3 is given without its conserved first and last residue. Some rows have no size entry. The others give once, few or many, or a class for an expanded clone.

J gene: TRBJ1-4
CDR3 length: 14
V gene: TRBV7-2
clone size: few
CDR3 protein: ASSTPSGTGGEKLF

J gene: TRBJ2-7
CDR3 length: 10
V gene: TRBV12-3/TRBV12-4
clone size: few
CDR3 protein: ASRLEVYEQY

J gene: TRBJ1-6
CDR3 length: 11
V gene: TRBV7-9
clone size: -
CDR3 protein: ASSVGSNSPLH

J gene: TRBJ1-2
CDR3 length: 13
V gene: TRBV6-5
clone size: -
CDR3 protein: ASSYLRAVNYGYT

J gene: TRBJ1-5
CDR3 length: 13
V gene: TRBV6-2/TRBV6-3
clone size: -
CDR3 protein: ASSYSGQGYQPQH

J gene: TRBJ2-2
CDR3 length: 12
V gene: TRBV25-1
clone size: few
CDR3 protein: ATSRGRFTGELF

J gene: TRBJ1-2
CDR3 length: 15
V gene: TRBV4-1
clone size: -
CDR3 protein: ASSQVLQGGNKGGYT

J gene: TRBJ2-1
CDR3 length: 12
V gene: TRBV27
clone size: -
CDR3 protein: ASSSSRAYNEQF

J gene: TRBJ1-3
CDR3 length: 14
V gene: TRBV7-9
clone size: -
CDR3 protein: ASSLGGINSGNTIY

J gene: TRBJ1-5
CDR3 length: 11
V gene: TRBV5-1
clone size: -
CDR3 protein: ASSLTTDQPQH